These 9 T cell receptor beta chains were all obtained from the same sample, sequenced in a study of vaccination and CD4 T cells after COVID-19. With the Oncomine TCR Beta short-read assay, DNA from cultured CD4+ T cells was sequenced. MiXCR, run by TCRdb on the PCR reads, gives a single entry per CDR3 protein. The sample has approximately 10,000 distinct CDR3 sequences; 60% are singletons. Their recognized antigens are unknown. Noted treatment: approximately nine-day PBMC culture with coronavirus spike peptide pools or control peptides (ViraFEST assay). This specimen was cultured CD4+ T cells from blood, taken after SARS-CoV-2 vaccination. The receptors derive from a human donor with COVID-19.

The V and J genes are TRBV7-2 and TRBJ1-1; TRBD1 agrees at 7 bases. Germline assignment: CDR1 SGHTA and CDR2 FQGNSA. The length of the CDR3 is 16 residues. The V gene end was trimmed by 5 bases and the J gene end by 3 bases; junction bases not matched to a gene: 12. CDR3 amino acids: CASSPSEGAFYTEAFF. In DNA, the CDR3 is TGTGCCAGCAGCCCGTCGGAGGGGGCCTTTTACACTGAAGCTTTCTTT. Combining the CDR3 with reference TRBV7-2 and TRBJ1-1 gives the whole variable domain GAGVSQSPSNKVTEKGKDVELRCDPISGHTALYWYRQSLGQGLEFLIYFQGNSAPDKSGLPSDRFSAERTGGSVSTLTIQRTQQEDSAVYLCASSPSEGAFYTEAFFGQGTRLTVV.

This clonotype showed up just a few times. The DNA of the CDR3 is TGTGCCATCAGCCGAGGGATAGCGGGGGGGGAGGAGACCCAGTACTTC. Protein product: CAISRGIAGGEETQYF. The V call is TRBV10-3, the J call TRBJ2-5; TRBD2 matches 11 bases. The CDR3 loop spans 16 amino acids. Germline values: CDR1 ENHRY, CDR2 SYGVKD. J gave up 5 bases and V 6 bases, and 11 bases lay outside the gene matches.

The J gene is TRBJ2-7, the V gene TRBV7-9; D gene unclear. V was cut by 4 bases and J by 2 bases, with 15 bases left in between. The CDR3 sequence is 15 residues long. Germline V CDR1 and CDR2: SEHNR, FQNEAQ (reference sequence). Here the CDR3 DNA reads TGTGCCAGCAGCTCCCCGCTTGGGCTGACCTACGAGCAGTACTTC. This codes for CASSSPLGLTYEQYF.

The rearrangement joins TRBV7-3 to TRBJ2-1, with 8 bases that match TRBD2. The trim removed 3 bases at V and 5 bases at J, leaving 6 bases unmatched. Germline CDR1 is SGHTA and CDR2 is FQGTGA. The CDR3 runs to 15 residues. In nucleotides, the CDR3 is TGTGCCAGCAGCTTGTCCACTAGCGGACACAATGAGCAGTTCTTC. Translation: CASSLSTSGHNEQFF.

This clonotype was seen a handful of times. The chain combines TRBV19 with TRBJ1-5; a weak D match, TRBD1 (6 bases). Germline V gene sequence: CDR1 LNHDA, CDR2 SQIVND (reference sequence). Deletions cut 5 bases from V and 1 base from J, with 15 bases between. CDR3 size: 16 residues. CDR3 DNA: TGTGCCAGTAGTTCTAGGGGGGGCGTCAGCAATCAGCCCCAGCATTTT. Amino acids: CASSSRGGVSNQPQHF. The whole variable domain, filled in from reference TRBV19 and TRBJ1-5, reads DGGITQSPKYLFRKEGQNVTLSCEQNLNHDAMYWYRQDPGQGLRLIYYSQIVNDFQKGDIAEGYSVSREKKESFPLTVTSAQKNPTAFYLCASSSRGGVSNQPQHFGDGTRLSIL.

The J gene is TRBJ1-5, the V gene TRBV7-3; 7 bases fit TRBD1. Trimming cost V 8 bases and J 4 bases; bases outside gene matches: 5. From germline, CDR1 is SGHTA and CDR2 FQGTGA. The CDR3 runs to 13 residues. CDR3 DNA: TGTGCCAGCGCAACAGGGGCTAATCAGCCCCAGCATTTT. Translated, it gives CASATGANQPQHF.

In this sample, this clonotype turned up a few times. V usage is TRBV24-1 and J usage is TRBJ2-2; D is possibly TRBD2 (5 bases). The germline V and J ends were trimmed by 2 bases and 5 bases, with 8 bases remaining between them. Germline values: CDR1 KGHDR, CDR2 SFDVKD. The CDR3 covers 14 residues. This CDR3 is CATSDYPGTGELFF. CDR3 DNA: TGTGCCACCAGTGATTACCCGGGAACCGGGGAGCTGTTTTTT.

This clonotype was detected once. The genes are TRBV12-3 or TRBV12-4 and TRBJ1-5; 8 bases are a match to TRBD1. The CDR3 consists of 13 residues. Unmatched junction bases numbered 2, after V lost 5 bases and J lost 5 bases. CDR3 in DNA: TGTGCCAGCAGTCTGGACAGGGATCAGCCCCAGCATTTT. This translates into CASSLDRDQPQHF.

The genes are TRBV11-3 and TRBJ2-5, with 10 bases lining up with TRBD2. The length of the CDR3 is 17 residues. The germline gives CDR1 SGHNT, CDR2 YENEEA. Trimming at V came to 5 bases and at J to 5 bases, leaving 14 bases not matched to a gene. The CDR3: CASSPGLAGARGETQYF. The DNA of the CDR3 is TGTGCCAGCAGCCCCGGCCTAGCGGGGGCCAGAGGCGAGACCCAGTACTTC.